This TCR beta chain appears in the sequencing data of a study of T cell repertoires in cytomegalovirus infection. MiXCR was run by TCRdb on the reads, yielding one entry per CDR3 protein. The data contain fewer than 550,000 distinct CDR3 sequences, approximately 31% of them seen just once; the ten biggest clones take up 12% to 15%. As for this clonotype: The junction shows a germline mismatch at one end, possibly a read error.

This CDR3 is 18 amino acids long. CDR1 and CDR2 (germline): MDHEN, SYDVKM. The source is a human donor in good health (CMV status not recorded). Some clones in this sample may be carry-over from other donors' samples. Material for sequencing was PBMCs. The genes are TRBV28 and TRBJ2-4; the D gene is possibly TRBD1 (6 bases). CDR3 bases: TGTGTCAGCAGTTTGACCCCCGGACAGACGACGGCCAAAAACATTCAGTACTTC. This translates into CVSSLTPGQTTAKNIQYF.